Sequencing of this T cell receptor beta chain was carried out in a study of CD8 T cells in ankylosing spondylitis (TCRdb year 2017). With respect to the entire study: The study profiled T cell receptor beta repertoires in healthy donors and ankylosing spondylitis patients to find disease-linked TCR variants. Peripheral blood samples were taken, and synovial fluid was additionally collected from ankylosing spondylitis patients. In total, the full study cohort was made up of roughly 110 healthy donors and 20 to 25 ankylosing spondylitis patients. Here is what the overall study found, with its caveats: A CD8+ phenotype was shown by the disease-linked clones, which were found at relatively low frequencies in peripheral blood. The disease-linked clones were reported as significantly enriched in matched synovial fluid samples from ankylosing spondylitis patients. Some TCR beta motif variants had previously been reported in synovial fluid and blood of reactive arthritis patients, which suggested common disease-initiation mechanisms. A TCR beta motif made up of under ten highly homologous amino acid variants appeared to be characteristic of blood from ankylosing spondylitis patients.

V is trimmed back by 2 bases and J by 3 bases, and the junction contains 3 bases that no gene match accounts for. Including the terminal cysteine and phenylalanine, the CDR3 comprises 14 residues. Here the CDR3 DNA is all that survives: 42 bases in frame from base 1. The germline V gene (reference sequence) yields DFQATT for CDR1 and SNEGSKA for CDR2. The instrument given in TCRdb is Illumina HiSeq 2500. TCR beta libraries were prepared by quantitative 5'-RACE with molecular barcodes. Per the source publication's procedure: A new computational method based on a probabilistic model of VDJ rearrangement was used to identify disease-linked TCR variants. TCRdb's own reprocessing of the public reads used fastp at Q25 and MiXCR and kept productive beta chains. Identical CDR3 protein sequences are pooled into one entry, listed with their most common genes and DNA. For this entry, the V and J calls and clone size follow TCRdb and not the study's own pipeline. This sample gives some 87,000 distinct CDR3 sequences in total; around 30% of them show up just once. 55% to 75% of the sample rests with the top ten.

There are a few counts of this clonotype. Its binding antigen is unknown. Per-base qualities were not stored, and no clone one base away is much larger. The chain was built from TRBV20-1 and TRBJ1-5; TRBD1 aligns with 8 central bases. Sequencing was done on a sample of blood, either unsorted or a sorted T cell fraction (not recorded which). This TCR was recovered from a male donor with ankylosing spondylitis or in good health (not recorded which). In nucleotides, the sequence is TGCAGTGCTAGAAAGACAGGGGACAATCAGCCCCAGCATTTT. Translated, it gives CSARKTGDNQPQHF.